Detailed here is one T cell receptor beta chain. Its target is unknown. From the reads, TCRdb called clonotypes with MiXCR, one entry per CDR3 protein. The top ten hold roughly three fifths of the sample, which has some 220,000 distinct CDR3 sequences, approximately 40% seen once. The V gene end was trimmed by 5 bases and the J gene end by 0 bases; junction bases not matched to a gene: 4. The CDR3 covers 16 residues. The germline CDR1 and CDR2 sequences are MNHEY and SVGEGT. This record belongs to a study of T cell repertoires in cytomegalovirus infection. The overall study: Selection of CMV epitopes for the study included recently identified HLA-C-restricted and well-studied HLA-B-restricted ones.

The origin of this receptor is a human donor in good health (CMV status not recorded). Some clones in this sample may be carry-over from other donors' samples. Sequenced here: CD8+ T cells from cultured PBMCs, sampled from culture after CMV antigen stimulation. The chain has TRBV6-2 or TRBV6-3 and TRBJ2-6; TRBD2 aligns across 7 bases. The CDR3 region has the DNA TGTGCCAGCAGTGGGGGGGAAGTCTCTGGGGCCAACGTCCTGACTTTC. Amino acid sequence: CASSGGEVSGANVLTF.